The next 9 T cell receptor beta chains were all read from a single sample in a study of blood T cells in healthy people across ages. A second PCR, run for roughly 7 to 12 cycles, used a sample-barcoded 5' primer plus a J-beta primer mix. TCRdb re-called the 5' RACE reads through MiXCR, storing one row per CDR3 protein. Here the sample spans roughly 1.5 million distinct CDR3 sequences, 40% to 45% being singletons. Sequenced sample: blood. Receptors originate from a woman aged 18-29 years in good health.

The chain carries TRBV24-1 and TRBJ1-5; TRBD1 aligns across 10 bases. CDR1 is KGHDR and CDR2 is SFDVKD in the germline V gene. V lost 4 bases to trimming and J lost 4 bases; unmatched junction nucleotides: 3. The CDR3 loop spans 15 amino acids. The CDR3 loop reads CATSDKGQGNQPQHF. Here the CDR3 DNA reads TGTGCCACCAGTGACAAGGGACAGGGGAATCAGCCCCAGCATTTT.

The chain has TRBV20-1 and TRBJ1-1; D ambiguous. The germline V gene has CDR1 DFQATT and CDR2 SNEGSKA (reference sequence). There are 12 residues in the CDR3. Trimming shortened V by 4 bases and J by 10 bases, and 16 bases separated the two germline ends. The CDR3 DNA reads as TGCAGTGCTAACCATCCCCCCCGGGGAGCTTTCTTT. Amino acids: CSANHPPRGAFF.

This clonotype was found once. This chain joins TRBV24-1 and TRBJ2-1; D is ambiguous. V dropped 4 bases and J dropped 5 bases, with 8 bases sitting between them. Germline V CDR1 and CDR2: KGHDR, SFDVKD. The CDR3 loop spans 13 amino acids. CDR3 bases: TGTGCCACCAGTGACGGACCTCACAATGAGCAGTTCTTC. Translated: CATSDGPHNEQFF.

This chain uses TRBV5-1 with TRBJ2-7; TRBD2 matches 7 bases. Trimming cost V 0 bases and J 10 bases; bases outside gene matches: 4. CDR3 size: 12 residues. Germline-derived CDR1 and CDR2 are SGHRS and YFSETQ. CDR3 sequence: CASSLERDRQYF. CDR3 DNA: TGCGCCAGCAGCTTGGAGCGGGACCGCCAGTACTTC. Variable domain in full (rest from reference TRBV5-1 and TRBJ2-7): KAGVTQTPRYLIKTRGQQVTLSCSPISGHRSVSWYQQTPGQGLQFLFEYFSETQRNKGNFPGRFSGRQFSNSRSEMNVSTLELGDSALYLCASSLERDRQYFGPGTRLTVT.

The chain links TRBV7-8 to TRBJ1-1; D is undetermined. The CDR3 has 13 amino acids. V was clipped by 5 bases and J by 7 bases, with 14 bases between them. Germline CDR1 reads SGHVS; CDR2 reads FQNEAQ. CDR3 in amino acids: CASSPHTEDEAFF. CDR3 in DNA: TGTGCCAGCAGCCCCCATACAGAAGATGAAGCTTTCTTT.

This rearrangement joins TRBV27 to TRBJ1-1, with TRBD1 matching 7 bases. CDR3 length: 16 residues. Germline V gene lookup returns CDR1 MNHEY and CDR2 SMNVEV (reference sequence). J was trimmed by 6 bases and V by 0 bases; bases with no gene match: 10. CDR3 DNA: TGTGCCAGCAGTTTATCAGGGGGCGAGGGGTCCTCTGAAGCTTTCTTT. It yields the protein CASSLSGGEGSSEAFF.

The gene calls are TRBV29-1 and TRBJ2-5, with D perhaps matching TRBD2 (5 bases). Per germline, CDR1 SQVTM and CDR2 ANQGSEA. Trimming took 4 bases from V and 11 from J, leaving 26 bases between them. The CDR3 loop spans 15 amino acids. CDR3 sequence reads: CSVGDGEFTYNEQYF. As DNA, the CDR3 is TGCAGCGTTGGAGACGGGGAGTTTACCTACAATGAGCAGTACTTC.

The CDR3 sequence is CASRLAGQGSYNEQFF. The CDR3 DNA is TGTGCCAGCCGCTTGGCGGGACAGGGTTCCTACAATGAGCAGTTCTTC. The genes are TRBV12-3 or TRBV12-4 and TRBJ2-1, with 9 bases fitting TRBD1. The CDR3 consists of 16 residues. The ends lost 8 bases at V and 1 base at J; junction bases unmatched: 9.

The V call is TRBV7-2, the J call TRBJ2-7; the D gene is possibly TRBD2 (5 bases). The CDR3 runs 12 residues. CDR1 and CDR2 from the germline V gene are SGHTA and FQGNSA. Between the trimmed V and J ends, which lost 4 bases and 9 bases, there was a span of 13 bases. The CDR3 spells CASSSGGSVQYF. DNA for the CDR3: TGTGCCAGCAGCTCCGGTGGGAGTGTGCAGTACTTC.